These 19 T cell receptor beta chains were sequenced from one sample in a study of T cells after yellow fever vaccination. TCRdb re-called the 5' RACE reads with MiXCR, one entry per CDR3 protein. The table records 450,000 to 550,000 distinct CDR3 sequences, around a fifth of them present only once. Source: PBMCs, taken about 20 days after the first yellow fever vaccination. The source is a man between 18 and 29 years old who received the YFV17D yellow fever vaccine.

This clonotype showed up just a few times. The chain joins TRBV2 to TRBJ2-7; TRBD1 matches at 7 bases. The germline V gene encodes CDR1 SNHLY and CDR2 FYNNEI. This CDR3 comprises 16 residues. Trimming removed 6 bases from V and 6 bases from J; junction bases left unmatched: 17. The CDR3 reads CASSLGPDRELGEQYF. The DNA for the CDR3 is TGTGCCAGCAGCCTGGGGCCCGACAGGGAATTAGGCGAGCAGTACTTC.

Only a few counts were recorded for this clonotype. The CDR3 sequence is CASSLPTRGGTAKNIQYF. CDR3 coding DNA: TGTGCCAGCAGCTTACCCACTAGGGGCGGGACTGCCAAAAACATTCAGTACTTC. V gene TRBV7-3 combines with J gene TRBJ2-4; tentative D call: TRBD2 (6 bases). Germline V gives CDR1 SGHTA, CDR2 FQGTGA. V gave up 2 bases and J gave up 1 base, with 18 bases separating them. The CDR3 consists of 18 residues.

V and J are TRBV29-1 and TRBJ1-1; D is possibly TRBD1 (5 bases). Germline lookup yields CDR1 SQVTM and CDR2 ANQGSEA. The CDR3 spans 11 residues. Between the trimmed V and J ends, which lost 7 bases and 5 bases, there was a span of 11 bases. CDR3 sequence (DNA): TGCAGCGGGGGAGGGGAAACTGAAGCTTTCTTT. It is translated as CSGGGETEAFF.

This clonotype was seen a few times. The V and J genes are TRBV12-3 or TRBV12-4 and TRBJ1-3; perhaps TRBD1 as D (5 bases). This CDR3 region has 14 residues. V was cut by 3 bases and J by 5 bases, with 11 bases left in between. As DNA, the CDR3 is TGTGCCAGCAGTTTGGGGGGATCGAGAAACACCATATATTTT. Its translation: CASSLGGSRNTIYF.

The rearrangement uses TRBV7-2 and TRBJ2-1; D gene ambiguous. Germline V lookup: CDR1 SGHTA, CDR2 FQGNSA. The CDR3 is 16 residues long. Trimming took 3 bases from V and 7 from J, leaving 19 bases between them. For the CDR3, the DNA is TGTGCCAGCAGCTTCTATAAGAGGAGTGGTCGGAATGAGCAGTTCTTC. This encodes CASSFYKRSGRNEQFF.

This clonotype showed up just a few times. J is TRBJ2-5 and V is TRBV18; 7 bases line up with TRBD2. CDR1 and CDR2 from the germline V gene are KGHSH and LQKENI. The CDR3 length is 15 residues. V lost 3 bases and J lost 0; bases outside the gene matches: 4. In nucleotides, the CDR3 is TGTGCCAGCTCACCTCAGGCGGGGGACCAAGAGACCCAGTACTTC. As protein: CASSPQAGDQETQYF.

V is TRBV6-2 or TRBV6-3 and J is TRBJ2-6; 8 bases agree with TRBD1. The trim removed 11 bases at V and 2 bases at J, leaving 23 bases unmatched. This CDR3 has 20 amino acids. The germline V gene encodes CDR1 MNHEY and CDR2 SVGEGT. CDR3 region: CAPTGRQGPVPKPGANVLTF. The CDR3, as DNA: TGTGCCCCGACGGGAAGACAGGGGCCGGTCCCTAAACCTGGGGCCAACGTCCTGACTTTC.

This clonotype turned up a few times. This chain joins TRBV29-1 and TRBJ1-1, with TRBD1 identical over 7 bases. The V gene's germline CDR1 is SQVTM and CDR2 ANQGSEA. The CDR3 consists of 12 residues. The V gene end was trimmed by 4 bases and the J gene end by 8 bases; junction bases not matched to a gene: 7. CDR3 in DNA: TGCAGCGTTGGATGGATGGGACAGGAAGCTTTCTTT. This gives the protein CSVGWMGQEAFF.

The chain has TRBV4-3 and TRBJ2-3; a weak D match, TRBD2 (6 bases). V lost 4 bases, J lost 2 bases, and 19 bases lay in between. The CDR3 loop spans 17 amino acids. From germline, CDR1 is LGHNA and CDR2 YSLEER. As DNA, the CDR3 is TGCGCCAGCAGCCCCTCTAAGCGGGTGCGAACCACAGATACGCAGTATTTT. It translates to CASSPSKRVRTTDTQYF.

This clonotype was picked up a small number of times. The chain recombines TRBV6-2 or TRBV6-3 with TRBJ1-5; D is undetermined. V was shortened by 6 bases and J by 2 bases, with 8 bases between the two germline ends. The CDR3 extends over 13 amino acids. Germline V gene sequence: CDR1 MNHEY, CDR2 SVGEGT. CDR3 sequence: CASRMLGNQPQHF. The DNA of the CDR3 is TGTGCCAGCAGAATGCTTGGCAATCAGCCCCAGCATTTT.

A few counts support this clonotype. J is TRBJ2-7 and V is TRBV4-1, with 7 bases that match TRBD1. V shed 1 base, J shed 5 bases, and the junction held 11 bases outside the gene matches. CDR3 length equals 16 residues. CDR1 and CDR2 from the germline V gene are MGHRA and YSYEKL. CDR3 residues: CASSQAGTALGNEQYF. CDR3 nucleotides: TGCGCCAGCAGCCAAGCGGGGACAGCACTTGGCAACGAGCAGTACTTC.

This clonotype came up a few times. V is TRBV20-1 and J is TRBJ1-2; D perhaps matches TRBD1 (6 bases). Germline CDR1 DFQATT, CDR2 SNEGSKA (reference sequence). CDR3 size: 15 residues. The V and J ends lost 5 bases and 0 bases respectively, with 16 bases between them. CDR3 sequence reads: CSAQPQGPANYGYTF. DNA for the CDR3: TGCAGTGCTCAACCACAGGGACCAGCTAACTATGGCTACACCTTC.

This clonotype occurred a few times. V is TRBV5-1 and J is TRBJ2-5, with D possibly TRBD1 on 5 matching bases. CDR1 is SGHRS and CDR2 is YFSETQ in the germline V gene. This CDR3 region has 14 residues. Trimming took 2 bases from V and 5 from J, leaving 13 bases between them. The CDR3 sequence is CASSLFQGSETQYF. In nucleotides, the CDR3 is TGCGCCAGCAGCTTATTTCAGGGCTCGGAGACCCAGTACTTC. Full variable domain (outside the CDR3, taken from reference TRBV5-1 and TRBJ2-5): KAGVTQTPRYLIKTRGQQVTLSCSPISGHRSVSWYQQTPGQGLQFLFEYFSETQRNKGNFPGRFSGRQFSNSRSEMNVSTLELGDSALYLCASSLFQGSETQYFGPGTRLLVL.

V usage is TRBV5-1 and J usage is TRBJ1-1; D perhaps matches TRBD1 (5 bases). The CDR3 runs to 12 residues. CDR1 and CDR2 from the germline V gene are SGHRS and YFSETQ. Deletions cut 4 bases from V and 8 bases from J, with 12 bases between. CDR3 protein: CASSGSGREAFF. The CDR3 nucleotides are TGCGCCAGCAGCGGGTCGGGGCGGGAAGCTTTCTTT.

The J gene is TRBJ2-2, the V gene TRBV5-1; D remains ambiguous. Germline assignment: CDR1 SGHRS and CDR2 YFSETQ. The CDR3 is 14 amino acids. Trimming left V 0 bases short and J 4 bases short, with 7 bases between. CDR3 sequence: CASSLGQATGELFF. The DNA of the CDR3 is TGCGCCAGCAGCTTGGGCCAGGCCACCGGGGAGCTGTTTTTT.

This clonotype was seen a handful of times. This chain connects TRBV3-1 to TRBJ2-3, with D possibly being TRBD2 (5 bases). The V gene lost 4 bases and the J gene lost 14 bases, with 19 bases spanning the gap. This CDR3 region has 13 residues. CDR1 is LGHDT, CDR2 YNNKEL, per germline (reference sequence). This chain's CDR3 is CASSRTGIPGRYF. The CDR3 nucleotides are TGTGCCAGCAGCCGAACCGGGATCCCAGGCCGGTATTTT.

The chain combines TRBV5-1 with TRBJ2-3, with 10 bases identical to TRBD2. Germline V gene data show CDR1 as SGHRS and CDR2 as YFSETQ. This CDR3 has 15 residues. The ends lost 3 bases at V and 5 bases at J; junction bases unmatched: 6. The CDR3 region is CASSSGLAVVDTQYF. The CDR3 DNA reads as TGCGCCAGCAGCTCCGGACTAGCGGTTGTAGATACGCAGTATTTT.

This clonotype was seen a handful of times. The chain has TRBV5-1 and TRBJ1-2; D call uncertain. This CDR3 has 17 residues. Trimming took 0 bases from V and 0 from J, leaving 15 bases between them. The germline V gene has CDR1 SGHRS and CDR2 YFSETQ. DNA of the CDR3: TGCGCCAGCAGCTTGGGCCGACGCTTACTCACTAACTATGGCTACACCTTC. Encoded protein: CASSLGRRLLTNYGYTF. Drawing the rest from reference TRBV5-1 and TRBJ1-2, the complete variable domain is KAGVTQTPRYLIKTRGQQVTLSCSPISGHRSVSWYQQTPGQGLQFLFEYFSETQRNKGNFPGRFSGRQFSNSRSEMNVSTLELGDSALYLCASSLGRRLLTNYGYTFGSGTRLTVV.

The table lists this clonotype with a few counts. The chain carries TRBV20-1 and TRBJ2-2, with D possibly being TRBD1 or TRBD2 (5 bases each). This CDR3 contains 15 residues. Germline V lookup: CDR1 DFQATT, CDR2 SNEGSKA (reference sequence). Trimming cost V 1 base and J 5 bases, with 14 bases left between them. The CDR3 coding sequence is TGCAGTGCTAGAGCCCAGGTGTGGGGGACCGGGGAGCTGTTTTTT. Amino acid sequence: CSARAQVWGTGELFF.